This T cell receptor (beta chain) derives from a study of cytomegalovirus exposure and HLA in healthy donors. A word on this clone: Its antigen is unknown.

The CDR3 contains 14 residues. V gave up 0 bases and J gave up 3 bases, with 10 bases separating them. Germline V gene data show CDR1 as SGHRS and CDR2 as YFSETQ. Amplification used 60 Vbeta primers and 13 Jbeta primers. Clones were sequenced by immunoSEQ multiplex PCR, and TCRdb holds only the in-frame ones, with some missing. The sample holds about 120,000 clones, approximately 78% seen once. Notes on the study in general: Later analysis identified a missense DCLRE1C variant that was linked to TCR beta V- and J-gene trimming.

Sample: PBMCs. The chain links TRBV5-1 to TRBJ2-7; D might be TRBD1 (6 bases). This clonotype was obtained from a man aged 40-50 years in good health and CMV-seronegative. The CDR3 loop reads CASSLAGDIYEQYF. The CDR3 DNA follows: TGCGCCAGCAGCTTGGCCGGGGACATCTACGAGCAGTACTTC.